This TCR beta chain was found in a study of blood T cell repertoires in COVID-19 (dated by TCRdb to 2020 to 2022). For the study in its entirety: Collaborator samples came from the United States, Italy and Spain and covered acute and convalescent phases of COVID-19. The prospective study material was composed of cDNA or gDNA derived from T cells, B-cell-depleted T cells, or PBMCs. The dataset comprised deeply sampled blood TCRbeta repertoires from subjects exposed to, actively infected with, or recovered from COVID-19. The repertoires were released in a freely available public database intended as a resource for research on the immune response to SARS-CoV-2. Samples were obtained from the ongoing ImmuneRACE study (first 160 participants) and from over 1,000 subjects provided by 6 global collaborators. The sample metadata nearly always contained a de-identified subject ID, COVID-19 status, age in years and sex. Where HLA class I and class II types were available, the types were taken from metadata supplied by the sample provider, not from assay-based typing. On the study overall, not on this receptor specifically: The quantity of clinical and demographic metadata differed by source and by participant and was supplied without curation.

The collaborating institutions used their own protocols to collect whole blood in K2EDTA tubes. Collaborator samples were shipped for TCRbeta analysis as frozen whole blood, isolated PBMCs, or DNA extracted from either sample type. CDR1 is given as MDHEN and CDR2 as SYDVKM, both from the germline V gene. V loses 3 bases, J loses 0 bases, and the germline ends lie 3 bases apart. The cysteine opens and the phenylalanine closes a CDR3 of 12 amino acids. The sequence is cut down to CDR3 DNA, 36 bases in frame from base 1. Worth noting for this clone: The antigen this receptor binds is unknown. No base quality values were provided; no much bigger clone lies one nucleotide off.

TCRbeta CDR3 regions were amplified from genomic DNA using the immunoSEQ Assay, a bias-controlled multiplex PCR. As for the authors' bioinformatics: Within the assay, amplification of reference gene primers was used to estimate how many nucleated cells each sample contained. Sequence reads were collapsed and filtered to measure the absolute abundance of every unique TCRbeta CDR3 rearrangement. For each sample, productive Simpson clonality was calculated by taking the square root of Simpson's diversity index across productive rearrangements. TCRdb limited this immuneACCESS table to in-frame rearrangements with V and J called. A share of clones is missing; checked studies link under half to unresolved V genes, and the rest is unexplained. V, J and clone size are those of that table, while D and trimming were read from the DNA. The sample table contains 35,000 to 50,000 clones; only one count was recorded for more than 65% of them. The ten top clones hold approximately 61% of the sample.

The material sequenced was peripheral blood. This sequence originates from an elderly man with acute or convalescent COVID-19. The V and J genes are TRBV28 and TRBJ2-7, with no confidently assigned D gene. The DNA sequence follows: TGTGCCAGCAGTTTCCTCTCCTACGAGCAGTACTTC. This gives the protein CASSFLSYEQYF.